This record looks at one T cell receptor (beta chain) sequence and its context. The target antigen is unknown. This record comes from a study of cytomegalovirus exposure and HLA in healthy donors. Study-level points and caveats: In a later analysis, at a false discovery rate of 0.05, fewer than 20,000 TCR beta sequences were associated with HLA alleles.

The CDR3 has 15 amino acids. PCR employed 60 Vbeta and 13 Jbeta primers. This table comes from immunoSEQ multiplex PCR, and its TCRdb copy is limited to in-frame clones, with some not included. The sample has 110,000 or so clones, 70% to 80% seen once; the top ten hold around 2.1%. This receptor was obtained from a young man in good health and CMV-seronegative. Input material: PBMCs. V gene TRBV12-1 combines with J gene TRBJ2-3; TRBD2 is the table's D call, not checked against the DNA. TRBV12-1 is a pseudogene segment. This CDR3 is CASSFALTSTDTQYF. DNA of the CDR3: TGTGCCAGCAGCTTTGCTCTTACTAGCACAGATACGCAGTATTTT.